This T cell receptor (beta chain) originates from a study of radiation and T cells in renal cell carcinoma. On the study more broadly: Nephrectomy followed 15 Gy stereotactic body radiation by 4 weeks. General study findings and limits: Top tumor clonotypes rose in blood 2 weeks post-radiation, then contracted.

Trimming removed 9 bases from V and 2 bases from J, with 14 bases in between. The CDR3 sequence is 14 residues long. The germline V gene encodes CDR1 ENHRY and CDR2 SYGVKD. Profiled with immunoSEQ multiplex PCR; TCRdb holds only in-frame clones, not every one. The table has 100,000 to 150,000 clones, approximately 78% seen once. Indicated time point: baseline pretreatment blood. The sample's treatment: 15 Gy SBRT to primary tumor, nephrectomy 4 weeks later. Radiation-treated patients gave blood at baseline, week 2 and week 4. The patient's renal cell carcinoma had clear cell pathology. Note on this clone: Its antigen is not identified.

J is TRBJ1-5 and V is TRBV10-3; D may be TRBD1 (6 bases). This TCR derives from a woman aged 60 to 75 with renal cell carcinoma. Sequenced material: blood, taken from a patient whose treatment included radiotherapy and nephrectomy. CDR3 protein: CAISPRQGNQPQHF. The DNA of the CDR3 is TGTGCCATTAGTCCCCGACAGGGCAATCAGCCCCAGCATTTT.